A selection of T cell receptor beta chains follows, all from one sample in a study of identical twins. MiXCR was run by TCRdb on the 5' RACE reads, yielding one entry per CDR3 protein. The sample holds about 790,000 distinct CDR3 sequences, about 18% seen once. This same sample was also part of a study on T cells expressing NK-cell markers.

Sequenced sample: PBMCs. The receptors originated from a woman aged 18-29 years in good health. Each CDR3 is given with its conserved first and last residue. A D gene is named only where the DNA matches it firmly. The size of a clone is reported for some rows only, either as once, few or many, or as a class for expanded clones.

13	.	TRBV11-2	TRBJ2-5	.	TGTGCCAGCAGTACCGACAGACCAGAGACCCAGTACTTC	CASSTDRPETQYF
15	few	TRBV12-3/TRBV12-4	TRBJ2-2	TRBD1	TGTGCCAGCAGCCCAACCCTCGGACAGGCCGGGGAGCTGTTTTTT	CASSPTLGQAGELFF
16	few	TRBV6-1	TRBJ2-1	.	TGTGCCAGCAGTGAGGGTGTTCCAGGAATGTACAATGAGCAGTTCTTC	CASSEGVPGMYNEQFF
13	.	TRBV12-3/TRBV12-4	TRBJ2-7	.	TGTGCCAGCAGAGAACAGGGGACTTACGAGCAGTACTTC	CASREQGTYEQYF
12	.	TRBV29-1	TRBJ2-7	.	TGCAGCGCCGAAGGGGGTCCCTACGAGCAGTACTTC	CSAEGGPYEQYF
14	few	TRBV7-2	TRBJ2-7	.	TGTGCCAGCAGCTTTGAGACAGACTCCTACGAGCAGTACTTC	CASSFETDSYEQYF
15	few	TRBV7-6	TRBJ2-7	TRBD2	TGTGCCAGCAGTCCCCGAAATGGACTAGCCCACGAGCAGTACTTC	CASSPRNGLAHEQYF
15	.	TRBV5-1	TRBJ1-1	.	TGCGCCAGCAGCCGTGAGCCCGCCACTTGGTCTGAAGCTTTCTTT	CASSREPATWSEAFF
14	many	TRBV12-3/TRBV12-4	TRBJ1-1	TRBD1	TGTGCCAGCAGTTCCAGGGGGCGGAACACTGAAGCTTTCTTT	CASSSRGRNTEAFF
14	.	TRBV12-3/TRBV12-4	TRBJ2-1	TRBD2	TGTGCCAGCAGCCCGACTAGCGGGGGACGTGAGCAGTTCTTC	CASSPTSGGREQFF
16	few	TRBV5-1	TRBJ2-1	TRBD2	TGCGCCAGCAGCTTCACACTAGCGGGAGGATTCAATGAGCAGTTCTTC	CASSFTLAGGFNEQFF
14	.	TRBV29-1	TRBJ2-7	TRBD2	TGCAGCGTTGAAGGTCGGGAGGGCCTGTACGAGCAGTACTTC	CSVEGREGLYEQYF
14	.	TRBV7-2	TRBJ2-3	TRBD2	TGTGCCAGCAGCTTGGTTAGCGGGGCCCTCTGGCAGTATTTT	CASSLVSGALWQYF